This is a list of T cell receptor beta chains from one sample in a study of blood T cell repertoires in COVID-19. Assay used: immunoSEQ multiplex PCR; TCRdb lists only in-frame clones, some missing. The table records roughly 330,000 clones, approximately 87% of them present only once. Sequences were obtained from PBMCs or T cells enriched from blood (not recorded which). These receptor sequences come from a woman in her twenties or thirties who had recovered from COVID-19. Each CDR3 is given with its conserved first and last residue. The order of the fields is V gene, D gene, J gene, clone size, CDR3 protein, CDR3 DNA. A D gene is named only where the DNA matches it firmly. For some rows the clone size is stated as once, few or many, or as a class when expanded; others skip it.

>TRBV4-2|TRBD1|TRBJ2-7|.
CASSQVVTGAVEQYF
TGTGCCAGCAGCCAAGTAGTCACAGGGGCCGTCGAGCAGTACTTC
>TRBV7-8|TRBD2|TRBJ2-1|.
CASSLLTAGGPNEQFF
TGTGCCAGCAGCTTATTAACAGCGGGGGGGCCCAATGAGCAGTTCTTC
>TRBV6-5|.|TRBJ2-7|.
CASSRNPYEQYF
TGTGCCAGCAGCCGTAATCCCTACGAGCAGTACTTC
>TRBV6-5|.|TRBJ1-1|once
CASSPYRDTEAFF
TGTGCCAGCAGTCCTTACAGGGACACTGAAGCTTTCTTT
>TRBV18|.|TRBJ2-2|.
CASSPLPHTNTGELFF
TGTGCCAGCTCACCACTCCCGCACACCAACACCGGGGAGCTGTTTTTT
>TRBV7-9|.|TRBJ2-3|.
CASSFPFSTRPTDTQYF
TGTGCCAGCAGCTTTCCATTTAGCACACGGCCCACAGATACGCAGTATTTT
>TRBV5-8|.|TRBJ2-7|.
CASSLAITYEQYF
TGTGCCAGCAGCTTAGCAATAACCTACGAGCAGTACTTC
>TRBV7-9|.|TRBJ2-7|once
CASSLGTGYAYEQYF
TGTGCCAGCAGCTTGGGTACAGGATATGCCTACGAGCAGTACTTC
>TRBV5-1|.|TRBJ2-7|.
CASSSGLNPSSYEQYF
TGCGCCAGCAGCTCTGGACTGAACCCTAGCTCCTACGAGCAGTACTTC
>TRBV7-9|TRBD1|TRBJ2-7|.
CASSNRQGEQYF
TGTGCCAGCAGCAACCGACAGGGCGAGCAGTACTTC
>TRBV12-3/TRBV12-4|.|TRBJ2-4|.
CASRAVAKNIQYF
TGTGCCAGCCGAGCGGTAGCCAAAAACATTCAGTACTTC
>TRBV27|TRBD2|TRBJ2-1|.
CASSLVGTTSGVYNEQFF
TGTGCCAGCAGTTTAGTAGGCACAACTAGCGGAGTCTACAATGAGCAGTTCTTC
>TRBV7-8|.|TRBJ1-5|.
CASSPLGGGSNDQPQHF
TGTGCCAGCAGCCCCTTAGGGGGGGGGAGTAACGATCAGCCCCAGCATTTT
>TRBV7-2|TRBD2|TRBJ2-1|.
CASRRHLAGGPGNEQFF
TGTGCCAGCAGGCGCCACCTAGCGGGGGGGCCTGGTAATGAGCAGTTCTTC
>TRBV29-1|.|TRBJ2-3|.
CSVLTASTDTQYF
TGCAGCGTTTTAACAGCTAGCACAGATACGCAGTATTTT
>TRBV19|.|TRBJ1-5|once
CASSIGGYSNQPQHF
TGTGCCAGTAGTATCGGAGGATATAGCAATCAGCCCCAGCATTTT
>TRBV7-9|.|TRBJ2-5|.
CASSLIRQALQETQYF
TGTGCCAGCAGCTTAATCCGCCAGGCGCTTCAAGAGACCCAGTACTTC
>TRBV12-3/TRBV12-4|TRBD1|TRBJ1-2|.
CASSDRGLAYTF
TGTGCCAGCAGTGACAGGGGGCTTGCCTACACCTTC
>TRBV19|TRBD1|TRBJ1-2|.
CASSPRDRVYGYTF
TGTGCCAGTAGCCCTAGGGACAGAGTCTATGGCTACACCTTC
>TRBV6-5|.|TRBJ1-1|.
CASMGVSPAEAFF
TGTGCCAGCATGGGCGTCTCCCCCGCTGAAGCTTTCTTT
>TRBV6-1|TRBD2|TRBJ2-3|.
CASSARLAGGGTDTQYF
TGTGCCAGCAGTGCCCGACTAGCGGGGGGCGGGACAGATACGCAGTATTTT
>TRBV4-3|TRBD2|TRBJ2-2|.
CASSQDFSGGNTGELFF
TGCGCCAGCAGCCAAGATTTTAGCGGGGGGAACACCGGGGAGCTGTTTTTT
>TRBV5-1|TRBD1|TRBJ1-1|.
CASSLVPGQGGVTEAFF
TGCGCCAGCAGCTTGGTCCCGGGACAGGGAGGCGTCACTGAAGCTTTCTTT
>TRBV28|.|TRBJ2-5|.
CASGNWQTQYF
TGTGCCAGCGGTAATTGGCAGACCCAGTACTTC
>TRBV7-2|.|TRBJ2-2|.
CASSPSFGELFF
TGTGCCAGCAGCCCGTCCTTTGGGGAGCTGTTTTTT
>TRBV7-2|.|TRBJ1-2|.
CASTRTPNYGYTF
TGTGCCAGCACCCGGACACCTAACTATGGCTACACCTTC
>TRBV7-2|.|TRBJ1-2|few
CASSPQGYYGYTF
TGTGCCAGCAGTCCACAGGGCTACTATGGCTACACCTTC
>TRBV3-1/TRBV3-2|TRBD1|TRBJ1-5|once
CASSLRDRGHGGNQPQHF
TGTGCCAGCAGCCTCCGGGACAGGGGGCATGGGGGCAATCAGCCCCAGCATTTT
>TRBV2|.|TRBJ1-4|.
CASSESQGGWEKLFF
TGTGCCAGCAGTGAAAGTCAAGGGGGTTGGGAAAAACTGTTTTTT
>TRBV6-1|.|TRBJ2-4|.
CASSESGLGNIQYF
TGTGCCAGCAGTGAATCAGGGCTAGGAAACATTCAGTACTTC
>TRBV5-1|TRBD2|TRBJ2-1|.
CASSLTSGGSTYNEQFF
TGCGCCAGCAGCTTAACTAGCGGGGGGAGTACCTACAATGAGCAGTTCTTC
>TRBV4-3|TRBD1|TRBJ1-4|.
CASSQDPRGPGNEKLFF
TGCGCCAGCAGCCAAGACCCCAGGGGGCCTGGAAATGAAAAACTGTTTTTT
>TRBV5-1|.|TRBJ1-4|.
CASRPQGQASEKLFF
TGCGCCAGCAGACCCCAGGGGCAAGCGAGTGAAAAACTGTTTTTT
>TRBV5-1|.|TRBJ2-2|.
CASSFTGSTGELFF
TGCGCCAGCAGCTTCACAGGATCCACCGGGGAGCTGTTTTTT
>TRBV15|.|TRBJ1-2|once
CATSRDKGSLGGYGYTF
TGTGCCACCAGCAGAGATAAGGGGTCTTTGGGTGGCTATGGCTACACCTTC
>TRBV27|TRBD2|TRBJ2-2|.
CASSNGIAGDTGELFF
TGTGCCAGCAGTAATGGAATAGCGGGGGATACCGGGGAGCTGTTTTTT
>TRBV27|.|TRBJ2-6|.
CASRPKSGAGANVLTF
TGTGCCAGCAGACCCAAGTCGGGGGCTGGGGCCAACGTCCTGACTTTC
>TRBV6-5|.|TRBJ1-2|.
CASSYSGDTILLRTF
TGTGCCAGCAGTTACTCGGGGGACACGATCCTCCTTAGGACCTTC
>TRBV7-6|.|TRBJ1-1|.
CASSPAMAGTEAFF
TGTGCCAGCAGCCCCGCGATGGCCGGGACTGAAGCTTTCTTT
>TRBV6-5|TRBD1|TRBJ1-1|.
CASRRQGRDTEAFF
TGTGCCAGCAGACGACAGGGACGGGACACTGAAGCTTTCTTT
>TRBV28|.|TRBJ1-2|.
CASSPIAMLRSNYGYTF
TGTGCCAGCAGTCCTATAGCCATGCTACGGAGTAACTATGGCTACACCTTC
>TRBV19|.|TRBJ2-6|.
CASRAGSSGANVLTF
TGTGCCAGCCGCGCAGGCTCCTCTGGGGCCAACGTCCTGACTTTC
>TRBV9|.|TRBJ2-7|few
CASSSRREFSGQYF
TGTGCCAGCAGCTCTAGACGGGAGTTTTCGGGGCAGTACTTC
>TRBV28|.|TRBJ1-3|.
CASTAVGGESGNTIYF
TGTGCCAGCACCGCGGTGGGGGGGGAGTCTGGAAACACCATATATTTT
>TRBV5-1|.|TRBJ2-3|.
CASSLLQLTDTQYF
TGCGCCAGCAGCTTGTTACAGCTCACAGATACGCAGTATTTT
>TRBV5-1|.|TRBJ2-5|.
CASSGAGMETQYF
TGCGCCAGCAGCGGCGCGGGGATGGAGACCCAGTACTTC
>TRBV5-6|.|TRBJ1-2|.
CASRVGGARDYGYTF
TGTGCCAGCCGTGTCGGGGGGGCTCGCGACTATGGCTACACCTTC
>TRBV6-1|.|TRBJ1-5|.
CASSERLVSTGIQPQHF
TGTGCCAGCAGTGAAAGATTGGTGTCGACAGGAATCCAGCCCCAGCATTTT
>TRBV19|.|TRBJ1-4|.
CASSPSTAYLGEKLFF
TGTGCCAGTAGTCCTTCGACAGCCTACTTAGGGGAAAAACTGTTTTTT
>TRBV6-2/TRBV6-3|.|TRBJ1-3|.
CASSRTEVLYF
TGTGCCAGCAGTCGGACAGAGGTACTATATTTT
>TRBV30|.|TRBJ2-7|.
CAWSVGRQGFFYEQYF
TGTGCCTGGAGTGTAGGGCGTCAGGGATTTTTCTACGAGCAGTACTTC